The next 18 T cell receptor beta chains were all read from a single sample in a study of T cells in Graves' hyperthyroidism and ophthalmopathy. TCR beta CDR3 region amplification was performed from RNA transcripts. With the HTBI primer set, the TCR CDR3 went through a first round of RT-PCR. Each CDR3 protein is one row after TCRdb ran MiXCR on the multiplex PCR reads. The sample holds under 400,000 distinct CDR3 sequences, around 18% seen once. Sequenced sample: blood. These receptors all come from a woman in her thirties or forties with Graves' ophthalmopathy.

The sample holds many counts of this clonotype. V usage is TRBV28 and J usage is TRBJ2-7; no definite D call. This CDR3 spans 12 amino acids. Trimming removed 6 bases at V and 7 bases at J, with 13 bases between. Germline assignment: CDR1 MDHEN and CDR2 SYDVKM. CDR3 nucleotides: TGTGCCAGCAGCCCCAGTATTGGAGAGCAGTACTTC. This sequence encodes CASSPSIGEQYF.

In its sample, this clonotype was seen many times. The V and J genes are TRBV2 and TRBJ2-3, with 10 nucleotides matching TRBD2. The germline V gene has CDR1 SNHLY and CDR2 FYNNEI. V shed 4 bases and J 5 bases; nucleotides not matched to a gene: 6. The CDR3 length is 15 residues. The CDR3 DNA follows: TGTGCCAGCAGTGGTCTAGCGGGAGTAAAAGATACGCAGTATTTT. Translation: CASSGLAGVKDTQYF.

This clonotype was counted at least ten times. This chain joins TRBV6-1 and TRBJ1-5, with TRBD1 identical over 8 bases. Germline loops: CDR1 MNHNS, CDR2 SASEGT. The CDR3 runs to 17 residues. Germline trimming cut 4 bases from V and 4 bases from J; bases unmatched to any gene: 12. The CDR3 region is CASSVQGAGVANQPQHF. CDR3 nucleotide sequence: TGTGCCAGCAGTGTTCAGGGGGCCGGGGTTGCAAATCAGCCCCAGCATTTT.

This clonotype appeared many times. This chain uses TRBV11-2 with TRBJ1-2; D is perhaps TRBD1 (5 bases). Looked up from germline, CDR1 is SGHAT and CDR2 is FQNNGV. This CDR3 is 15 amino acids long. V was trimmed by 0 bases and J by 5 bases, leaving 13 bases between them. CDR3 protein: CASSLDSREGYGYTF. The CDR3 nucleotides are TGTGCCAGCAGCTTAGATAGCCGCGAGGGGTATGGCTACACCTTC. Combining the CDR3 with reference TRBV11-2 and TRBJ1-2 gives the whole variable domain EAGVAQSPRYKIIEKRQSVAFWCNPISGHATLYWYQQILGQGPKLLIQFQNNGVVDDSQLPKDRFSAERLKGVDSTLKIQPAKLEDSAVYLCASSLDSREGYGYTFGSGTRLTVV.

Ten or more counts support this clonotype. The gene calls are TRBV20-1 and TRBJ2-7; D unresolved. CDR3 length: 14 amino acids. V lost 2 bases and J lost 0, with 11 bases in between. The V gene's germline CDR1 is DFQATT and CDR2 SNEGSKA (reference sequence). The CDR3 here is CSARPTESSYEQYF. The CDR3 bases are TGCAGTGCTAGACCAACGGAGAGCTCCTACGAGCAGTACTTC.

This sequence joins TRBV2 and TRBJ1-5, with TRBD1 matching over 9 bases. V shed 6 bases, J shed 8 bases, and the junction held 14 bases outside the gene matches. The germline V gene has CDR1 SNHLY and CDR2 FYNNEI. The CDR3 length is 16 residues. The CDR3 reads CASRDFRDRERKPQHF. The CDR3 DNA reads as TGTGCCAGCAGGGACTTCCGGGACAGGGAGCGAAAGCCCCAGCATTTT. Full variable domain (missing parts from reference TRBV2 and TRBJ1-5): EPEVTQTPSHQVTQMGQEVILRCVPISNHLYFYWYRQILGQKVEFLVSFYNNEISEKSEIFDDQFSVERPDGSNFTLKIRSTKLEDSAMYFCASRDFRDRERKPQHFGDGTRLSIL.

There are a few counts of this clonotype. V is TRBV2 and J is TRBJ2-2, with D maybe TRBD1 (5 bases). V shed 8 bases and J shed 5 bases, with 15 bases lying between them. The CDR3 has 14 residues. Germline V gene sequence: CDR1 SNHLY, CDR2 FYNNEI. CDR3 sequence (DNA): TGTGCCAGCCAGGGTGGCCAGTCAACCGGGGAGCTGTTTTTT. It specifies CASQGGQSTGELFF.

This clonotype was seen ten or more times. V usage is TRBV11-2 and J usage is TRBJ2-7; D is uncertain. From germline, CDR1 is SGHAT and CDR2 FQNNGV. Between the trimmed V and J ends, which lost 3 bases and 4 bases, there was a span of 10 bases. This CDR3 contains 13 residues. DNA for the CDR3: TGTGCCAGCAGCTTGGGTCCGAAGTACGAGCAGTACTTC. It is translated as CASSLGPKYEQYF.

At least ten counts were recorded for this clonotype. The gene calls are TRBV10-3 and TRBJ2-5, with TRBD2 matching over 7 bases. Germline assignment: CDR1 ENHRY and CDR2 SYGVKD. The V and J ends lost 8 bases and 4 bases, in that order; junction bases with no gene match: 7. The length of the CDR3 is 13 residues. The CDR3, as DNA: TGTGCCATCTCCCCGGGCGGGAGAGAGACCCAGTACTTC. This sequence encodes CAISPGGRETQYF.

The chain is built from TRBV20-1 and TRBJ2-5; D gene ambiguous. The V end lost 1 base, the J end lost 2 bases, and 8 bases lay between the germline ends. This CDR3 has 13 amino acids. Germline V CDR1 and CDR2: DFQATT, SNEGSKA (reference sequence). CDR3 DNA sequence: TGCAGTGCTAGAGGGGCGTGGCAAGAGACCCAGTACTTC. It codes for CSARGAWQETQYF.

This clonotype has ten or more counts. The CDR3 region is CASSPGPTLYGYTF. The CDR3 DNA follows: TGTGCCAGCAGCCCGGGCCCTACCCTGTATGGCTACACCTTC. The gene calls are TRBV7-8 and TRBJ1-2; D is uncertain. The CDR3 has 14 amino acids. Trimming removed 5 bases from V and 5 bases from J, with 15 bases in between. CDR1 and CDR2 (germline): SGHVS, FQNEAQ.

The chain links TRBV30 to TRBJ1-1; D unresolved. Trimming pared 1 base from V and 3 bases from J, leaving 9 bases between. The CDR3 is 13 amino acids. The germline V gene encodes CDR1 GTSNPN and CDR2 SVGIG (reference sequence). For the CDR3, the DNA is TGTGCCTGGAGTGCCGCGGCGGACACTGAAGCTTTCTTT. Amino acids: CAWSAAADTEAFF.

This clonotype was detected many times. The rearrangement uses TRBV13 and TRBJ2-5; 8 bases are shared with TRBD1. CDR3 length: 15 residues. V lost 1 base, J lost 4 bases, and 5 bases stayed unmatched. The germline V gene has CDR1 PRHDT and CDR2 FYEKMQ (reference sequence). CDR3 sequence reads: CASSLAGTGPETQYF. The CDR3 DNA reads TGTGCCAGCAGCTTAGCCGGGACAGGTCCAGAGACCCAGTACTTC.

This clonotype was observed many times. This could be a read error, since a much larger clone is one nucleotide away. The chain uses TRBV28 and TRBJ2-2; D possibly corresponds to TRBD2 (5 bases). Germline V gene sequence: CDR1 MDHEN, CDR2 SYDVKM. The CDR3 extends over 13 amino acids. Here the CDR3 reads CASSVRNTGELLF. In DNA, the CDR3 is TGTGCCAGCAGTGTACGGAACACCGGGGAGCTGCTTTTT.

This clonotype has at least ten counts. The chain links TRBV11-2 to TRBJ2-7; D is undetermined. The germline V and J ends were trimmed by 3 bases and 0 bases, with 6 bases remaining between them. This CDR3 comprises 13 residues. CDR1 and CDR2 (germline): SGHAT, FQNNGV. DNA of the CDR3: TGTGCCAGCAGCTTTGGAGCCTCCTACGAGCAGTACTTC. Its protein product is CASSFGASYEQYF.

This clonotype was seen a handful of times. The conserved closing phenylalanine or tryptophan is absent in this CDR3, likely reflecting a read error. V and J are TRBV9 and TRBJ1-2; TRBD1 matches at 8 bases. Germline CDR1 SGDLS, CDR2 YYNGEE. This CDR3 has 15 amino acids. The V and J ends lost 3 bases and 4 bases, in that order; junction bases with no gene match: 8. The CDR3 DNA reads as TGTGCCAGCAGCGGACGGACAGGGTCGGGCTATGGCTACACCCTC. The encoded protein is CASSGRTGSGYGYTL.

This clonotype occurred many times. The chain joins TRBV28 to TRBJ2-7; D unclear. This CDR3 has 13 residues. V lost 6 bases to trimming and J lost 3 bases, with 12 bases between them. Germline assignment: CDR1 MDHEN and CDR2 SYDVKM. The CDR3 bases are TGTGCCAGCAGAAAACACAAGAGCTACGAGCAGTACTTC. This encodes CASRKHKSYEQYF.

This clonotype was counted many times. The CDR3 protein is CASSPTGLHTEAFF. The CDR3 bases are TGTGCCAGCAGCCCGACAGGGTTGCACACTGAAGCTTTCTTT. V usage is TRBV28 and J usage is TRBJ1-1, with TRBD1 matching over 7 bases. CDR3 size: 14 residues. V lost 6 bases, J lost 3 bases, and 7 bases stayed unmatched. Germline assignment: CDR1 MDHEN and CDR2 SYDVKM.